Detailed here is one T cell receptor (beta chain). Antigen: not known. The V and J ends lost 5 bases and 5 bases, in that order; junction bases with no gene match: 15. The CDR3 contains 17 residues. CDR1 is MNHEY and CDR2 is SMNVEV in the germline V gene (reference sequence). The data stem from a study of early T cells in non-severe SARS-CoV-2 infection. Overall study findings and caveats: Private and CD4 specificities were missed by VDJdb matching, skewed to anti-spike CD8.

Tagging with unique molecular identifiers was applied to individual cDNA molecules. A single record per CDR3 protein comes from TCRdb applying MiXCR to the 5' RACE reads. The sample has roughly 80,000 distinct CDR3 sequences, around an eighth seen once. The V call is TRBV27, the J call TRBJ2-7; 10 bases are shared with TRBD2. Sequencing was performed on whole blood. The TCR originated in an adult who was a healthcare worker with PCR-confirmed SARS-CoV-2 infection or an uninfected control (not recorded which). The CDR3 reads CASSPLPGASGRDEQYF. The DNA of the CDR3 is TGTGCCAGCAGTCCCCTCCCTGGGGCTAGCGGGAGAGACGAGCAGTACTTC.